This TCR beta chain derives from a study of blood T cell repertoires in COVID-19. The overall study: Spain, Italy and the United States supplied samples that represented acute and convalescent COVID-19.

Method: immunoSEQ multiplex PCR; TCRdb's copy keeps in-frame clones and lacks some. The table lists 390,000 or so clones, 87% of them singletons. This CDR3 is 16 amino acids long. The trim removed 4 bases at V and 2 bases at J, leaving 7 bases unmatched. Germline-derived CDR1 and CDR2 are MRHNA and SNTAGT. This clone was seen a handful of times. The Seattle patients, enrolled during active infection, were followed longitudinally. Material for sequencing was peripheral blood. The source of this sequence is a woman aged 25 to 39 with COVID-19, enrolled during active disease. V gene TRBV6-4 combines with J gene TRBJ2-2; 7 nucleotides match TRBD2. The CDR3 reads CASSARAGDNTGELFF. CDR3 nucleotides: TGTGCCAGCAGTGCCCGGGCGGGAGATAACACCGGGGAGCTGTTTTTT.